This passage covers 25 T cell receptor beta chains from one sample sequenced in a study of Graves' ophthalmopathy and Graves' hyperthyroidism. The study amplified TCR beta CDR3 regions using RNA transcripts. RT-PCR with HTBI primers came first, then second-round multiplex PCR. MiXCR, applied by TCRdb to the multiplex PCR reads, yields one record per CDR3 protein. The sample records around 660,000 distinct CDR3 sequences, 35% to 50% being singletons. The sample comprised peripheral blood. The receptors here all came from an adult man with Graves' ophthalmopathy.

This clonotype has ten or more counts. The J gene is TRBJ1-4, the V gene TRBV2; perhaps TRBD1 as D (5 bases). Trimming stripped 4 bases from V and 7 bases from J, with 13 bases between. The CDR3 loop spans 14 amino acids. Germline CDR1 reads SNHLY; CDR2 reads FYNNEI. CDR3 loop: CASSAGTVREKLFF. The CDR3 nucleotides read TGTGCCAGCAGTGCCGGGACCGTACGTGAAAAACTGTTTTTT. The full variable domain, completed using reference TRBV2 and TRBJ1-4, is EPEVTQTPSHQVTQMGQEVILRCVPISNHLYFYWYRQILGQKVEFLVSFYNNEISEKSEIFDDQFSVERPDGSNFTLKIRSTKLEDSAMYFCASSAGTVREKLFFGSGTQLSVL.

In its sample, this clonotype was seen many times. The V gene is TRBV4-3, the J gene TRBJ2-7; 7 nucleotides agree with TRBD1. The ends lost 1 base at V and 1 base at J; junction bases unmatched: 7. Germline CDR1 LGHNA, CDR2 YSLEER. The CDR3 spans 16 residues. This CDR3 is CASSQATGQRSYEQYF. The CDR3 nucleotides read TGCGCCAGCAGCCAAGCTACGGGACAGCGGTCCTACGAGCAGTACTTC.

This clonotype was observed a few times. The genes are TRBV7-2 and TRBJ2-7, with D possibly TRBD1 on 6 matching bases. CDR1 is SGHTA, CDR2 FQGNSA, per germline. This CDR3 is 16 amino acids long. The V gene lost 5 bases and the J gene lost 6 bases, with 23 bases spanning the gap. The CDR3: CASSQGWTVPPLEQYF. The CDR3 coding sequence is TGTGCCAGCAGCCAAGGCTGGACAGTCCCCCCTCTCGAGCAGTACTTC.

This clonotype showed up many times. V and J are TRBV19 and TRBJ1-2; D is possibly TRBD1 (5 bases). The CDR3 length is 15 residues. Deletions cut 5 bases from V and 7 bases from J, with 20 bases between. Germline V gives CDR1 LNHDA, CDR2 SQIVND (reference sequence). This chain's CDR3 is CASSGLLGGRRGYTF. The CDR3 bases are TGTGCCAGTAGTGGTTTGCTGGGGGGACGACGTGGCTACACCTTC.

This clonotype has at least ten counts. The rearrangement uses TRBV20-1 and TRBJ1-5, with D possibly being TRBD1 (5 bases). The CDR3 sequence is 13 residues long. Trimming took off 6 bases at V and 5 bases at J, with 14 bases between the two ends. Germline V gene lookup returns CDR1 DFQATT and CDR2 SNEGSKA (reference sequence). The CDR3 DNA is TGCAGTGCAATCGGGACTTCCGATCAGCCCCAGCATTTT. It translates to CSAIGTSDQPQHF.

The J gene is TRBJ1-4, the V gene TRBV25-1; TRBD1 matches at 7 bases. The CDR3 has 16 residues. Germline V gene data show CDR1 as MGHDK and CDR2 as SYGVNS. J lost 12 bases, V lost 3 bases, and 16 bases had no gene match. CDR3 loop: CASSDTGTVTMNELFF. CDR3 nucleotides: TGTGCCAGCAGTGACACCGGGACAGTAACAATGAATGAACTGTTTTTT. Supplemented by reference TRBV25-1 and TRBJ1-4, the full variable domain reads EADIYQTPRYLVIGTGKKITLECSQTMGHDKMYWYQQDPGMELHLIHYSYGVNSTEKGDLSSESTVSRIRTEHFPLTLESARPSHTSQYLCASSDTGTVTMNELFFGSGTQLSVL.

Ten or more counts support this clonotype. This chain connects TRBV12-3 or TRBV12-4 to TRBJ1-5; D remains unclear. V shed 7 bases and J shed 7 bases, with 20 bases lying between them. This CDR3 contains 15 residues. CDR3 DNA: TGTGCCAGCACCCCTGGACTGCTTGAGGCCCAGCCCCAGCATTTT. Translated, it gives CASTPGLLEAQPQHF.

This clonotype has just a few counts. The rearrangement uses TRBV5-1 and TRBJ2-7, with D possibly being TRBD1 or TRBD2 (5 bases each). The germline CDR1 and CDR2 sequences are SGHRS and YFSETQ. Deletions cut 1 base from V and 0 bases from J, with 11 bases between. The CDR3 contains 15 residues. The CDR3 reads CASSLRDPSSYEQYF. The CDR3 DNA follows: TGCGCCAGCAGCTTGAGGGACCCAAGCTCCTACGAGCAGTACTTC.

Comments on this clonotype: One base away lies a much larger clone, so this may be a sequencing read error. The chain uses TRBV7-2 and TRBJ2-7; TRBD2 matches at 9 bases. The germline V gene has CDR1 SGHTA and CDR2 FQGNSA. The CDR3 runs to 15 residues. DNA of the CDR3: TGTGCCAGCAGCTTCCCAGGGCAATTAGCGGGAGAGCAGTGCTTC. This gives the protein CASSFPGQLAGEQCF.

The chain is built from TRBV19 and TRBJ2-2; 8 positions match TRBD1. Germline CDR1 and CDR2: LNHDA and SQIVND (reference sequence). V lost 7 bases, J lost 6 bases, and 7 bases stayed unmatched. This CDR3 is built from 14 residues. This chain's CDR3 is CASKFQGAPGELFF. The CDR3 nucleotides are TGTGCCAGTAAATTTCAGGGGGCGCCCGGGGAGCTGTTTTTT.

This clonotype was detected many times. This chain links TRBV10-3 with TRBJ2-5, with a tentative D call TRBD2 (5 bases). With 5 bases removed from V and 3 bases from J, the gap between germline ends came to 7 bases. The CDR3 consists of 12 residues. The germline CDR1 and CDR2 sequences are ENHRY and SYGVKD. DNA of the CDR3: TGTGCCATCAGTAGCGGAGAAGAGACCCAGTACTTC. Protein sequence: CAISSGEETQYF.

About this clonotype: It may be a read error: a sequence one base away is much more abundant. The CDR3 end shows no conserved phenylalanine or tryptophan, and so a read error is likely. V is TRBV2 and J is TRBJ1-1; 7 bases align to TRBD1. CDR1 and CDR2 (germline): SNHLY, FYNNEI. The CDR3 consists of 14 residues. V lost 7 bases, J lost 7 bases, and 12 bases stayed unmatched. CDR3 sequence (DNA): TGTGCCAGCAAACTACAGGGGCGAGAAGGTGAAGCTTTCCTT. Protein product: CASKLQGREGEAFL.

This clonotype was counted at least ten times. The gene calls are TRBV7-2 and TRBJ2-7, with TRBD1 as a possible D gene (5 bases). V dropped 2 bases and J dropped 3 bases, with 5 bases sitting between them. CDR1 is SGHTA, CDR2 FQGNSA, per germline. The CDR3 sequence is 12 residues long. The CDR3 loop reads CASSLQGYEQYF. CDR3 bases: TGTGCCAGCAGCTTACAGGGCTACGAGCAGTACTTC.

This clonotype was found a few times. The chain carries TRBV9 and TRBJ1-4, with TRBD1 as a possible D gene (5 bases). V gave up 6 bases and J gave up 2 bases, with 17 bases separating them. Germline V CDR1 and CDR2: SGDLS, YYNGEE. CDR3 length equals 16 residues. In DNA form, the CDR3 reads TGTGCCAGCACCCCCTATGGGGGAATGACTAATGAAAAACTGTTTTTT. It translates to CASTPYGGMTNEKLFF.

The rearrangement links TRBV15 to TRBJ1-2, with D tentatively TRBD1 (6 bases). CDR1 and CDR2 from the germline V gene are LNHNV and YYDKDF (reference sequence). The germline V and J ends were trimmed by 5 bases and 4 bases, with 14 bases remaining between them. This CDR3 is 14 amino acids long. CDR3 region: CATSRPGGLYGYTF. The CDR3 DNA reads as TGTGCCACCAGCCGGCCTGGGGGGCTCTATGGCTACACCTTC.

The table lists this clonotype with many counts. The chain recombines TRBV11-2 with TRBJ1-2; tentative D call: TRBD1 (5 bases). The CDR3 is made up of 15 amino acids. The V gene's germline CDR1 is SGHAT and CDR2 FQNNGV. The V and J ends lost 1 base and 4 bases respectively, with 13 bases between them. The chain's CDR3 is CASSLGPDSGYGYTF. The CDR3 region has the DNA TGTGCCAGCAGCTTAGGGCCCGACAGTGGCTATGGCTACACCTTC. Together with reference TRBV11-2 and TRBJ1-2, the CDR3 gives the full variable domain: EAGVAQSPRYKIIEKRQSVAFWCNPISGHATLYWYQQILGQGPKLLIQFQNNGVVDDSQLPKDRFSAERLKGVDSTLKIQPAKLEDSAVYLCASSLGPDSGYGYTFGSGTRLTVV.

As DNA, the CDR3 is TGTGCCAGCAGTTACCGGGGACAGGGCTACGAGCAGTACTTC. Its protein product is CASSYRGQGYEQYF. The V gene is TRBV2, the J gene TRBJ2-7; 9 nucleotides align to TRBD1. With 5 bases clipped from V and 3 bases from J, the junction kept 5 bases outside the gene matches. The CDR3 runs to 14 residues. Germline values: CDR1 SNHLY, CDR2 FYNNEI.

The chain is built from TRBV19 and TRBJ1-2; TRBD1 is a possible D gene (5 bases). The V and J ends lost 5 bases and 3 bases respectively, with 7 bases between them. The CDR3 contains 12 residues. Germline CDR1 reads LNHDA; CDR2 reads SQIVND (reference sequence). CDR3 coding DNA: TGTGCCAGTAGTTCGACAGACTATGGCTACACCTTC. This encodes CASSSTDYGYTF.

This clonotype was recorded many times. The chain has TRBV5-1 and TRBJ1-1; weak D call: TRBD1 (5 bases). V gave up 4 bases and J gave up 1 base, with 11 bases separating them. Germline assignment: CDR1 SGHRS and CDR2 YFSETQ. The CDR3 has 14 amino acids. CDR3 sequence (DNA): TGCGCCAGCAGCCCCGGGACTGAGAACACTGAAGCTTTCTTT. It codes for CASSPGTENTEAFF.

About this clonotype: At one end, the junction sequence differs from germline, possibly due to a read error. The chain is built from TRBV7-9 and TRBJ1-3; TRBD1 matches at 8 bases. Germline loops: CDR1 SEHNR, CDR2 FQNEAQ (reference sequence). CDR3 size: 18 residues. The CDR3: CASSYHYGQGSSGNTIYF. CDR3 nucleotide sequence: TGCGCCAGCAGCTACCACTACGGACAGGGATCCTCTGGAAACACCATATATTTT.

This clonotype was seen more than once but under ten times. The J gene is TRBJ2-5, the V gene TRBV19, with D hard to call. The CDR3 extends over 8 amino acids. Looked up from germline, CDR1 is LNHDA and CDR2 is SQIVND (reference sequence). V shed 3 bases and J shed 10 bases, with 0 bases lying between them. The CDR3 loop reads CASSIQYF. The CDR3 DNA sequence: TGTGCCAGTAGTATCCAGTACTTC.

CDR3 nucleotide sequence: TGCAGTGCTAGTCGCGACAGGAACTACGAGCAGTACTTC. It specifies CSASRDRNYEQYF. The chain uses TRBV20-1 and TRBJ2-7; D is possibly TRBD1 (6 bases). The CDR3 runs to 13 residues. Trimming shortened V by 3 bases and J by 3 bases, and 12 bases separated the two germline ends. Germline V gene lookup returns CDR1 DFQATT and CDR2 SNEGSKA (reference sequence).

The chain couples TRBV7-9 to TRBJ2-1, with a weak D call TRBD2 (5 bases). The CDR3 extends over 12 amino acids. Germline CDR1 and CDR2: SEHNR and FQNEAQ (reference sequence). V shed 5 bases and J shed 9 bases, with 11 bases lying between them. The CDR3 is CASSGLVGEQFF. CDR3 nucleotides: TGTGCCAGCAGCGGACTGGTGGGTGAGCAGTTCTTC.

This clonotype was seen ten or more times. This chain uses TRBV10-3 with TRBJ1-6; possible D gene TRBD1, 5 bases. Germline-derived CDR1 and CDR2 are ENHRY and SYGVKD. V was trimmed by 11 bases and J by 7 bases, leaving 15 bases between them. This CDR3 comprises 13 residues. In nucleotides, the CDR3 is TGTGCCGCCGCCGGGACGGCCAATTCACCCCTCCACTTT. Translated: CAAAGTANSPLHF.

This clonotype was counted ten times or more. The chain uses TRBV7-9 and TRBJ2-2; 7 bases are a match to TRBD1. This CDR3 comprises 14 residues. Germline V lookup: CDR1 SEHNR, CDR2 FQNEAQ (reference sequence). V shed 5 bases and J 4 bases; nucleotides not matched to a gene: 4. The CDR3 bases are TGTGCCAGCAGCAAGACAGGGCGCACCGGGGAGCTGTTTTTT. As protein: CASSKTGRTGELFF.